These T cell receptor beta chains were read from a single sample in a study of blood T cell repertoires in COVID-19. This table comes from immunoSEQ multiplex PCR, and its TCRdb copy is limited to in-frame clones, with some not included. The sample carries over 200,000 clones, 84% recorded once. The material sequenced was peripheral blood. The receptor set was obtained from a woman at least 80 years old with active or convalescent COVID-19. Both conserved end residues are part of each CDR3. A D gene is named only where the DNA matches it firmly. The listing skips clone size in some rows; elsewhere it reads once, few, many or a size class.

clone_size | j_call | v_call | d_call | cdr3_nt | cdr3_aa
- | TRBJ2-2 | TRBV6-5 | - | TGTGCCAGCAGTTACACAGGGCGGAACACCGGGGAGCTGTTTTTT | CASSYTGRNTGELFF
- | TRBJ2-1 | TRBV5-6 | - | TGTGCCAGCAGCTTAAGAGGATCCTACAATGAGCAGTTCTTC | CASSLRGSYNEQFF
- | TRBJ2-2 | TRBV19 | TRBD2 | TGTGCCAGTACGAGCGGGGGGGCCAGAACCGGGGAGCTGTTTTTT | CASTSGGARTGELFF
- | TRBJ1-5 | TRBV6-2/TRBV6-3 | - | TGTGCCAGCAGCAGGGGTGACAGGAATCAGCCCCAGCATTTT | CASSRGDRNQPQHF
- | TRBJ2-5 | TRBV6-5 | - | TGTGCCACCCAGACGGGAAACCAAGAGACCCAGTACTTC | CATQTGNQETQYF
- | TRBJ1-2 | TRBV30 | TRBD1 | TGTGCCTCCGCACATAAGGGACAGGGGGCTGGCTACACCTTC | CASAHKGQGAGYTF
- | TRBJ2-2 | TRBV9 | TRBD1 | TGTGCCAGCAGCCTACAGGACAGGGGGAAATTCGGGGAGCTGTTTTTT | CASSLQDRGKFGELFF
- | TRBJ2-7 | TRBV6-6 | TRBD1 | TGTGCCAGCAGTTACTCACAGGGGGCCAGCTACGAGCAGTACTTC | CASSYSQGASYEQYF
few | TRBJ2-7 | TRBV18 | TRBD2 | TGTGCCAGCTCACCGAGGAGCGGGGACGAGCAGTACTTC | CASSPRSGDEQYF
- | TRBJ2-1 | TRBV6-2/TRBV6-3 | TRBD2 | TGTGCCAGCAGTTACCTGATCGGGGGGGCGTACAATGAGCAGTTCTTC | CASSYLIGGAYNEQFF
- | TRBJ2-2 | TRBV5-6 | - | TGTGCCAGCAGCCTCATCGGCACCGGGGAGCTGTTTTTT | CASSLIGTGELFF
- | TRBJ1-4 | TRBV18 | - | TGTGCCAGCTCACCGACAGGAGCAACTAATGAAAAACTGTTTTTT | CASSPTGATNEKLFF
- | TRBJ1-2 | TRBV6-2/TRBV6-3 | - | TGTGCCAGCAGTCGTCCTCTCACAGGCTACACCTTC | CASSRPLTGYTF
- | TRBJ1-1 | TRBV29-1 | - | TGCAGCGTTGAAGGGGCCACCGGGACTGCCGGATCAAAAGCTTTCTTT | CSVEGATGTAGSKAFF
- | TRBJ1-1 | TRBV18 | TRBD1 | TGTGCCAGCTCACCACGCCAGGGGGCTGGCACTGAAGCTTTCTTT | CASSPRQGAGTEAFF
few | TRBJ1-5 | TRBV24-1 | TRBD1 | TGTGCCACCAGTGATTCGGACAGGGGGCAGCCCCAGCATTTT | CATSDSDRGQPQHF
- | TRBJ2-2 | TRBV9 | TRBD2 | TGTGCCAGCAGCGTAGCGGGAGGCCTCCCCGGTACCGGGGAGCTGTTTTTT | CASSVAGGLPGTGELFF
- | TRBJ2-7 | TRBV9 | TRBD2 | TGTGCCAGCAGCGTAGCTACGACTAGCGACGAGCAGTACTTC | CASSVATTSDEQYF
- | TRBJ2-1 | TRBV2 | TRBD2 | TGTGCCAGCAGTGAAGCTTTGGGACTAGCGGGGGCGGACAATGAGCAGTTCTTC | CASSEALGLAGADNEQFF
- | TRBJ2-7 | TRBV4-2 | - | TGTGCCAGCAGCCAGGGGCTGGGGGAGCAGTACTTC | CASSQGLGEQYF
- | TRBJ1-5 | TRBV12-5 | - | TGTGCTAGTGGTTTGTACCGGGGTTTCGGCAATCAGCCCCAGCATTTT | CASGLYRGFGNQPQHF
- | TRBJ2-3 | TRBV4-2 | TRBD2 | TGTGCCAGCAGCCACCTGACTAGCGTCCAAGATACGCAGTATTTT | CASSHLTSVQDTQYF
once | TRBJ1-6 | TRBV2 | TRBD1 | TGTGCCAGCAGTCGACAGGGAATTGATTCACCCCTCCACTTT | CASSRQGIDSPLHF
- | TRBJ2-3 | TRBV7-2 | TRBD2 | TGTGCCAGCAGCTCTAGCGGGGGGAGGGCGCAGTATTTT | CASSSSGGRAQYF
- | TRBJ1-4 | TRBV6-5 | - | TGTGCCAGCAGTTACACCGGAGTCGGTGAAAAACTGTTTTTT | CASSYTGVGEKLFF
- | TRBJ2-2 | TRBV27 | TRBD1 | TGTGCCAGCAGTTCTTCCCGGGACAGACACACCGGGGAGCTGTTTTTT | CASSSSRDRHTGELFF
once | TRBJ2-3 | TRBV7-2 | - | TGTGCCAGCACCCCAGAGCGGTACACAGATACGCAGTATTTT | CASTPERYTDTQYF
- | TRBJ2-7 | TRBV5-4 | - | TGTGCCAGCAGCTTCCCCCCCGGCGAGCAGTACTTC | CASSFPPGEQYF
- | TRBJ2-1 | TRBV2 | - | TGTGCCAGCAGTAAACAGGGAGTTTCCTACAATGAGCAGTTCTTC | CASSKQGVSYNEQFF
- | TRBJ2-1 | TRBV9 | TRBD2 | TGTGCCAGCAGCACCCAGCCCGGGGGGTCCCCCGAGCAGTTCTTC | CASSTQPGGSPEQFF
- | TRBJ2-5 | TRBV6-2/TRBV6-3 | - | TGTGCCAGCAGTCCCGCAGGGGCTGAAGAGACCCAGTACTTC | CASSPAGAEETQYF
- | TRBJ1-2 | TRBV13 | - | TGTGCCAGCAGCTTACGCGGGGGATTAGGCTACACCTTC | CASSLRGGLGYTF
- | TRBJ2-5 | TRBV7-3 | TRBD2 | TGTGCCAGCAGCAGTGGCGGGGGTGAGACCCAGTACTTC | CASSSGGGETQYF
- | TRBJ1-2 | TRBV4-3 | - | TGCGCCAGCAGCCAAGATTTTGGGCAGGGTGGTGAGAATGGCTACACCTTC | CASSQDFGQGGENGYTF
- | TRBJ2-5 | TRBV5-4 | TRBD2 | TGTGCCAGCAGCCTGGTGGGGGGGGCTAGCGGGTTGGAGACCCAGTACTTC | CASSLVGGASGLETQYF
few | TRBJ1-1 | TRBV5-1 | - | TGCGCCAGCAGCTCGGACAGAGGACAGACTGAAGCTTTCTTT | CASSSDRGQTEAFF
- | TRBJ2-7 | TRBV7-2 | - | TGTGCCAGCAGCTACTCCTCGGGAGCCCCATACGAGCAGTACTTC | CASSYSSGAPYEQYF
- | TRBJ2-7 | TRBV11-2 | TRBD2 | TGTGCCAGCAGCTTATCAATAGCGGGAGGCTTGAGCGAGCAGTACTTC | CASSLSIAGGLSEQYF
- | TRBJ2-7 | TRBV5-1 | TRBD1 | TGCGCCAGCAGCCTGGACAGGGACTACGAGCAGTACTTC | CASSLDRDYEQYF
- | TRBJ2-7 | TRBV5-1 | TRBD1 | TGCGCCAGCAATTCGGGACAGGGTACCTACGAGCAGTACTTC | CASNSGQGTYEQYF
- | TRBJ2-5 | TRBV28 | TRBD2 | TGTGCCAGCAGCCTAGCGGGGGGGCGTGGAGAGACCCAGTACTTC | CASSLAGGRGETQYF
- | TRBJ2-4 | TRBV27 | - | TGTGCCAGCAGTTTTGGCCCCAAAAACATTCAGTACTTC | CASSFGPKNIQYF
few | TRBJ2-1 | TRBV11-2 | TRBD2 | TGTGCCAGCAGCTTCAGGACTAGCGGGGGATACAATGAGCAGTTCTTC | CASSFRTSGGYNEQFF
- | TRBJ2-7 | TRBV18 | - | TGTGCCAGCTCATCATTCGCAGGGGACGAGCAGTACTTC | CASSSFAGDEQYF
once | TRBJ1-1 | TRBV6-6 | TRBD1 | TGTGCCAGCAGTGACAGGGTCCCCAATGAAGCTTTCTTT | CASSDRVPNEAFF
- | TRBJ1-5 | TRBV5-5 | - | TGTGCCAGCAGAGAGACAGGAGGCAATCAGCCCCAGCATTTT | CASRETGGNQPQHF
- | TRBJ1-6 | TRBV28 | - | TGTGCCAGCAGCCCGAGGGGGAGCGCTATTGGATCACCCCTCCACTTT | CASSPRGSAIGSPLHF
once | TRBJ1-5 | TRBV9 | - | TGTGCCAGCAGCCGTACCGGGGGGAATCAGCCCCAGCATTTT | CASSRTGGNQPQHF
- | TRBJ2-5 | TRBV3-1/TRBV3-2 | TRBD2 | TGTGCCAGCAGCGACCCAACTACTAGCGGTGAGACCCAGTACTTC | CASSDPTTSGETQYF
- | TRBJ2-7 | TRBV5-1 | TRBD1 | TGCGCCAGCAGCGCCGGGACAGGGGGTATCTACGAGCAGTACTTC | CASSAGTGGIYEQYF
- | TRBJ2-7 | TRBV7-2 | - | TGTGCCAGCAGCTTAGTCTACAGAGACTACGAGCAGTACTTC | CASSLVYRDYEQYF
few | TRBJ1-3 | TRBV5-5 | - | TGTGCCAGCAGCATGAACCCCGGGAACTCTGGAAACACCATATATTTT | CASSMNPGNSGNTIYF
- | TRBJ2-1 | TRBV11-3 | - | TGTGCCAGCACCAATCCCGGGTATGAGCAGTTCTTC | CASTNPGYEQFF